Each of the 6 T cell receptor beta chains below was sequenced from the same sample in a study of TIL therapy for anti-PD-1-resistant metastatic lung cancer. The immunoSEQ assay was v3. Method: immunoSEQ multiplex PCR; TCRdb's copy keeps in-frame clones and lacks some. Of 20,000 to 30,000 clones in the sample, roughly 69% were seen once. As for time point: pre-treatment sample, taken before nivolumab and TIL therapy. Pleural nodules or supraclavicular lymph nodes made up most of the excised metastases sampled. Sequenced here: tumor tissue, sampled at baseline. All receptors derive from a woman aged 25 to 80 with non-small cell lung cancer.

This clone is categorized as medium-sized. The V and J genes are TRBV7-2 and TRBJ2-1; 8 bases fit TRBD1. Germline V lookup: CDR1 SGHTA, CDR2 FQGNSA. V shed 0 bases and J 9 bases; nucleotides not matched to a gene: 4. The CDR3 runs to 14 residues. This CDR3 is CASSLAPGQGEQFF. The CDR3 DNA follows: TGTGCCAGCAGCTTAGCCCCAGGACAGGGTGAGCAGTTCTTC.

The chain has TRBV6-4 and TRBJ2-1; D ambiguous. Trimming removed 2 bases from V and 2 bases from J, with 4 bases in between. The CDR3 has 13 residues. CDR1 MRHNA and CDR2 SNTAGT come from the germline V gene. The CDR3 spells CASSDRAYNEQFF. The DNA for the CDR3 is TGTGCCAGCAGTGACAGAGCCTACAATGAGCAGTTCTTC.

The sample holds a few counts of this clone. The chain employs TRBV30 and TRBJ1-2, with D uncertain. Per germline, CDR1 GTSNPN and CDR2 SVGIG (reference sequence). V lost 4 bases and J 2 bases, leaving 8 bases between the germline ends. There are 12 residues in the CDR3. The CDR3 DNA sequence: TGTGCCTGGACAGGCCCAAACTATGGCTACACCTTC. Residues: CAWTGPNYGYTF.

The rearrangement uses TRBV19 and TRBJ2-3, with 7 bases identical to TRBD2. V was pared by 8 bases and J by 5 bases, with 4 bases of the junction left unmatched. Looked up from germline, CDR1 is LNHDA and CDR2 is SQIVND (reference sequence). The CDR3 contains 12 residues. CDR3 in DNA: TGTGCCAGTCGACTAGCTGGAGATACGCAGTATTTT. It encodes CASRLAGDTQYF.

The V call is TRBV5-1, the J call TRBJ2-7, with 12 bases lining up with TRBD2. V was clipped by 4 bases and J by 5 bases; unmatched bases: 4. CDR1 SGHRS and CDR2 YFSETQ come from the germline V gene. The CDR3 sequence is 14 residues long. CDR3 nucleotide sequence: TGCGCCAGCAGCCTGACTAGCGGGAGCCACGAGCAGTACTTC. Translating it yields CASSLTSGSHEQYF.

V and J are TRBV29-1 and TRBJ2-1; TRBD1 or TRBD2 may be the D gene (5 bases each). V dropped 8 bases and J dropped 10 bases, with 18 bases sitting between them. Germline CDR1 is SQVTM and CDR2 is ANQGSEA. This CDR3 is 12 amino acids long. The CDR3: CSSTRDPQEQFF. The CDR3 nucleotides read TGCAGCAGTACTAGGGACCCGCAAGAGCAGTTCTTC.